This T cell receptor beta chain was captured by sequencing in a study of memory CD4+ T cells and cytomegalovirus serostatus. On the study more broadly: This sample comes from healthy Belgian adults, about nine CMV seropositive, approximately 22 seronegative.

A remark on this clone: Its antigen remains unknown.

Study-wide results and limits: CD4+ memory repertoires contained 67 of 164 reported CMV TCRbeta sequences.

Trimming pared 6 bases from V and 11 bases from J, leaving 19 bases between. The CDR3 is made up of 13 amino acids. CDR1 is LNHDA and CDR2 is SQIVND in the germline V gene (reference sequence). Single viable CD3+CD4+CD8-CD45RO+ cells were sorted as the memory CD4+ T cells. After thawing, CD4+ T cells were positively selected. Original handling: After removing out-of-frame reads, 2 million to 2.5 million distinct TCRbeta sequences remained. Measured with immunoSEQ multiplex PCR; TCRdb has only the in-frame clones, and not every one. Clonal size and the V and J genes are those of that table, whereas D and trimming came from the DNA. The sample holds about 73,000 clones, roughly three quarters seen once.

The chain combines TRBV19 with TRBJ1-2; D is undetermined. The sample comprised memory CD4+ T cells from blood. The source of this sequence is an adult in good health and CMV-seropositive. The CDR3 DNA reads TGTGCCAGTAGCGGAAATTCCTTTAATTCTTACACCTTC. It encodes CASSGNSFNSYTF.